The 28 T cell receptor beta chains below come from one sample, sequenced in a study of blood T cell repertoires in COVID-19 (dated by TCRdb to 2020 to 2022). Libraries were made using the immunoSEQ multiplex PCR assay. TCRdb holds this immuneACCESS table with in-frame rearrangements only. Some clones are missing; in checked studies, unresolved V genes explain under half, and the rest has no known cause. The sample has 200,000 to 250,000 clones on record, 90% of them singletons. Roughly 16% of the sample is taken by the ten largest. The specimen sequenced was PBMCs or T cells enriched from blood (not recorded which). The origin of the receptors is a man younger than 40 who had been exposed to COVID-19.

The chain employs TRBV10-3 and TRBJ2-3; 9 bases fit TRBD2. J was trimmed by 1 base and V by 7 bases; bases with no gene match: 3. This CDR3 has 14 residues. Germline V CDR1 and CDR2: ENHRY, SYGVKD. The CDR3 loop is CAIKERGGTDTQYF. In DNA form, the CDR3 reads TGTGCCATCAAGGAGCGGGGGGGCACAGATACGCAGTATTTT.

This chain connects TRBV6-5 to TRBJ1-4; the match to TRBD1 covers 8 bases. CDR3 length equals 13 residues. The trim removed 8 bases at V and 5 bases at J, leaving 4 bases unmatched. CDR1 is MNHEY and CDR2 is SVGAGI in the germline V gene. CDR3 in DNA: TGTGCCAGCGGGGACAGGCCCAATGAAAAACTGTTTTTT. It specifies CASGDRPNEKLFF.

This rearrangement joins TRBV5-5 to TRBJ2-2; TRBD1 agrees at 9 bases. This CDR3 spans 16 amino acids. The germline CDR1 and CDR2 sequences are SGHKS and YYEKEE (reference sequence). V trimming: 4 bases; J trimming: 3 bases; junction bases outside the gene matches: 7. The CDR3 loop is CASSLQGARYTGELFF. For the CDR3, the DNA is TGTGCCAGCAGCCTACAGGGGGCGCGGTACACCGGGGAGCTGTTTTTT.

The rearrangement links TRBV7-3 to TRBJ2-5; D is uncertain. The germline gives CDR1 SGHTA, CDR2 FQGTGA. The CDR3 consists of 11 residues. V shed 4 bases and J shed 2 bases, with 2 bases lying between them. The CDR3 region has the DNA TGTGCCAGCAGCTCTCAAGAGACCCAGTACTTC. This sequence encodes CASSSQETQYF.

The chain has TRBV4-3 and TRBJ1-6; D unclear. Germline V gives CDR1 LGHNA, CDR2 YSLEER. The V gene lost 0 bases and the J gene lost 6 bases, with 3 bases spanning the gap. This CDR3 contains 13 residues. DNA of the CDR3: TGCGCCAGCAGCCAAGATCTTAATTCACCCCTCCACTTT. It codes for CASSQDLNSPLHF.

This clone was recorded once. J is TRBJ1-2 and V is TRBV4-1; D is unclear. Trimming pared 0 bases from V and 6 bases from J, leaving 20 bases between. The CDR3 consists of 17 residues. Germline V lookup: CDR1 MGHRA, CDR2 YSYEKL. The CDR3 coding sequence is TGCGCCAGCAGCCAAGAAGTGGGTGCACGGACTCAAAATGGCTACACCTTC. It encodes CASSQEVGARTQNGYTF.

V gene TRBV6-2 or TRBV6-3 combines with J gene TRBJ2-3; 8 nucleotides align to TRBD1. The CDR3 is 14 amino acids. The junction had 3 bases not matched to a gene; V was cut back by 5 bases and J by 2 bases. Per germline, CDR1 MNHEY and CDR2 SVGEGT. CDR3 sequence: CASSTGQATDTQYF. The DNA for the CDR3 is TGTGCCAGCAGTACGGGACAGGCCACAGATACGCAGTATTTT.

This sequence joins TRBV19 and TRBJ2-3, with no clear D. CDR1 and CDR2 from the germline V gene are LNHDA and SQIVND (reference sequence). Trimming cost V 2 bases and J 1 base, with 7 bases left between them. This CDR3 is built from 14 residues. The CDR3 nucleotides are TGTGCCAGTAGTATAATGCAGGGCACAGATACGCAGTATTTT. Protein product: CASSIMQGTDTQYF.

This chain joins TRBV5-1 and TRBJ2-7; D perhaps matches TRBD2 (6 bases). The CDR3 is 16 amino acids. Germline CDR1 and CDR2: SGHRS and YFSETQ. Trimming pared 5 bases from V and 0 bases from J, leaving 18 bases between. DNA for the CDR3: TGCGCCAGCAGACCCCCCGAGGACTACAGCTCCTACGAGCAGTACTTC. This sequence encodes CASRPPEDYSSYEQYF.

J is TRBJ2-7 and V is TRBV5-1, with a weak D call TRBD2 (6 bases). The CDR3 has 15 amino acids. The germline V gene has CDR1 SGHRS and CDR2 YFSETQ. Trimming shortened V by 1 base and J by 0 bases, and 11 bases separated the two germline ends. CDR3 DNA sequence: TGCGCCAGCAGCTTGTCCGGGAGTAGCTCCTACGAGCAGTACTTC. Translation gives CASSLSGSSSYEQYF. The variable domain in full, completed from reference TRBV5-1 and TRBJ2-7, reads KAGVTQTPRYLIKTRGQQVTLSCSPISGHRSVSWYQQTPGQGLQFLFEYFSETQRNKGNFPGRFSGRQFSNSRSEMNVSTLELGDSALYLCASSLSGSSSYEQYFGPGTRLTVT.

This clone has a handful of counts. This chain uses TRBV29-1 with TRBJ2-7, with D possibly TRBD1 on 6 matching bases. There are 14 residues in the CDR3. V was shortened by 6 bases and J by 2 bases, with 17 bases between the two germline ends. CDR1 is SQVTM and CDR2 is ANQGSEA in the germline V gene. Written as DNA, the CDR3 is TGCAGCGTCTCATTCGGGACAATGACCTACGAGCAGTACTTC. Translating gives CSVSFGTMTYEQYF.

The chain couples TRBV29-1 to TRBJ2-1; maybe TRBD2 (7 bases). V was pared by 6 bases and J by 4 bases, with 19 bases between. CDR1 and CDR2 (germline): SQVTM, ANQGSEA. The CDR3 runs 15 residues. CDR3 region: CSVTPGGAQYNEQFF. DNA of the CDR3: TGCAGCGTGACCCCTGGGGGGGCTCAGTACAATGAGCAGTTCTTC.

The V call is TRBV10-2, the J call TRBJ2-1; 8 nucleotides align to TRBD2. J lost 10 bases, V lost 6 bases, and 11 bases had no gene match. From germline, CDR1 is WSHSY and CDR2 SAAADI. This CDR3 is built from 14 residues. The CDR3: CASRGLVGVNEQFF. DNA for the CDR3: TGCGCCAGCAGGGGACTAGTTGGAGTTAACGAGCAGTTCTTC.

The genes are TRBV25-1 and TRBJ1-4; D gene uncertain. V was cut by 11 bases and J by 8 bases, with 21 bases left in between. Germline V gene lookup returns CDR1 MGHDK and CDR2 SYGVNS. This CDR3 comprises 14 residues. The CDR3 loop is CAHLAVRLPEKLFF. CDR3 nucleotide sequence: TGTGCCCACCTGGCCGTGAGGTTACCAGAAAAACTGTTTTTT.

The V call is TRBV11-3, the J call TRBJ2-1, with TRBD1 matching 10 bases. From germline, CDR1 is SGHNT and CDR2 YENEEA. Trimming took 5 bases from V and 9 from J; bases not matched to a gene: 7. CDR3 size: 14 residues. The CDR3 is CASSTRQGAGEQFF. The CDR3, as DNA: TGTGCCAGCAGCACCAGACAGGGGGCAGGTGAGCAGTTCTTC.

The J gene is TRBJ2-3, the V gene TRBV5-1, with D perhaps TRBD1 (5 bases). The length of the CDR3 is 15 residues. CDR1 SGHRS and CDR2 YFSETQ come from the germline V gene. Deletions cut 2 bases from V and 0 bases from J, with 10 bases between. CDR3 in amino acids: CASSFKGSSTDTQYF. In DNA, the CDR3 is TGCGCCAGCAGCTTTAAGGGGTCTAGCACAGATACGCAGTATTTT.

The rearrangement joins TRBV19 to TRBJ1-5, with 9 positions matching TRBD1. The J segment lost 4 bases and the V segment lost 3 bases, leaving 13 bases of the junction unmatched. Per the germline V gene, CDR1 is LNHDA and CDR2 is SQIVND (reference sequence). The CDR3 runs to 18 residues. The CDR3 protein is CASSIPEGTGYRNQPQHF. The CDR3 DNA follows: TGTGCCAGTAGTATTCCAGAGGGGACAGGGTATAGGAATCAGCCCCAGCATTTT.

J is TRBJ2-3 and V is TRBV11-3, with D tentatively TRBD2 (6 bases). Per germline, CDR1 SGHNT and CDR2 YENEEA. Trimming cost V 0 bases and J 6 bases, with 7 bases left between them. CDR3 length: 13 residues. The DNA of the CDR3 is TGTGCCAGCAGCTTAGATCGGGGGGATACGCAGTATTTT. This translates into CASSLDRGDTQYF. The full variable domain, completed using reference TRBV11-3 and TRBJ2-3, is EAGVVQSPRYKIIEKKQPVAFWCNPISGHNTLYWYLQNLGQGPELLIRYENEEAVDDSQLPKDRFSAERLKGVDSTLKIQPAELGDSAVYLCASSLDRGDTQYFGPGTRLTVL.

The chain carries TRBV19 and TRBJ1-2, with TRBD1 as a possible D gene (5 bases). The CDR3 covers 13 residues. Trimming pared 5 bases from V and 8 bases from J, leaving 15 bases between. Germline CDR1 and CDR2: LNHDA and SQIVND (reference sequence). In nucleotides, the CDR3 is TGTGCCAGTAGTCCACAAGGGGTGAGGGGCTACACCTTC. Translated, it gives CASSPQGVRGYTF.

The chain employs TRBV5-4 and TRBJ1-2; 8 bases are a match to TRBD1. This CDR3 is 15 amino acids long. The V segment lost 2 bases and the J segment 4 bases; nucleotides outside the gene matches: 7. The germline V gene encodes CDR1 SGHNT and CDR2 YYREEE (reference sequence). The CDR3 is CASSFGQGPFYGYTF. DNA of the CDR3: TGTGCCAGCAGCTTTGGACAGGGACCTTTCTATGGCTACACCTTC.

This chain links TRBV6-5 with TRBJ1-4, with D unclear. V was clipped by 8 bases and J by 1 base, with 11 bases between them. Germline V gives CDR1 MNHEY, CDR2 SVGAGI. The length of the CDR3 is 14 residues. CDR3 amino acids: CASQITVTNEKLFF. The CDR3 DNA follows: TGTGCCAGCCAAATAACGGTAACTAATGAAAAACTGTTTTTT.

Only one count was recorded for this clone. The chain recombines TRBV10-3 with TRBJ2-1; 7 positions match TRBD2. J was trimmed by 1 base and V by 4 bases; bases with no gene match: 4. In germline, CDR1 is ENHRY, CDR2 SYGVKD. The CDR3 has 15 amino acids. CDR3 amino acids: CAISAPGGSYNEQFF. Here the CDR3 DNA reads TGTGCCATCAGTGCCCCGGGGGGTTCCTACAATGAGCAGTTCTTC.

The V call is TRBV18, the J call TRBJ1-5; D is perhaps TRBD1 (5 bases). Trimming removed 3 bases at V and 7 bases at J, with 16 bases between. The CDR3 sequence is 15 residues long. CDR1 is KGHSH, CDR2 LQKENI, per germline. In nucleotides, the CDR3 is TGTGCCAGCTCACCTGCGGGAGGGGAAGAGCAGCCCCAGCATTTT. It translates to CASSPAGGEEQPQHF.

This rearrangement joins TRBV5-4 to TRBJ2-7; no firm D call. Trimming stripped 1 base from V and 6 bases from J, with 17 bases between. The CDR3 totals 15 residues. CDR1 and CDR2 from the germline V gene are SGHNT and YYREEE (reference sequence). The CDR3 spells CASSLYAPRVAEQYF. The CDR3 DNA reads as TGTGCCAGCAGCTTGTACGCTCCCCGTGTAGCCGAGCAGTACTTC.

To note about this clone: A much larger clone lies a single base off, so this may be a read error. This CDR3 is CASSETSGGTDTQYF. The CDR3 DNA is TGTGCCAGCAGTGAAACTAGCGGGGGCACAGATACGCAGTATTTT. The chain has TRBV3-1 (or the pseudogene TRBV3-2) and TRBJ2-3; 10 bases agree with TRBD2. V lost 6 bases and J lost 1; bases outside the gene matches: 4. Germline V lookup: CDR1 LGHDT, CDR2 YNNKEL (reference sequence). This CDR3 has 15 residues.

The table lists this clone with a few counts. The chain recombines TRBV30 with TRBJ1-1; unclear D gene. Germline-derived CDR1 and CDR2 are GTSNPN and SVGIG (reference sequence). V dropped 4 bases and J dropped 2 bases, with 14 bases sitting between them. The CDR3 loop spans 14 amino acids. In DNA form, the CDR3 reads TGTGCCTGGATTAAGGCGGAGGGTAACACTGAAGCTTTCTTT. Protein product: CAWIKAEGNTEAFF.

The rearrangement joins TRBV18 to TRBJ2-5; 11 bases agree with TRBD2. The CDR3 sequence is 18 residues long. V was pared by 2 bases and J by 0 bases, with 8 bases of the junction left unmatched. Germline values: CDR1 KGHSH, CDR2 LQKENI. The CDR3 region has the DNA TGTGCCAGCTCACCAACTAGCGGGGGCCAGACGTACCAAGAGACCCAGTACTTC. It codes for CASSPTSGGQTYQETQYF.

The chain couples TRBV6-1 to TRBJ1-4; weak D call: TRBD1 (6 bases). Germline loops: CDR1 MNHNS, CDR2 SASEGT. V was pared by 2 bases and J by 10 bases, with 14 bases between. The CDR3 runs to 14 residues. The CDR3 region has the DNA TGTGCCAGCAGTGAATCAGGGGATATAGGAAAACTGTTTTTT. Translated: CASSESGDIGKLFF.